These 27 T cell receptor beta chains came from one sample sequenced in a study of blood T cells in healthy people across ages. A second PCR, run for about 7 to 11 cycles, used a sample-barcoded 5' primer plus a J-beta primer mix. TCRdb reprocessed the 5' RACE reads with MiXCR, giving one entry per CDR3 protein. The sample shows about 1.5 million distinct CDR3 sequences, approximately 43% of them seen only once. Sequenced material: blood. These receptors all stem from a woman younger than 35 in good health.

A word on this clonotype: One end of the junction varies from germline; a read error may be responsible. The rearrangement uses TRBV7-8 and TRBJ2-2, with a possible D match to TRBD1 (6 bases). The CDR3 is made up of 18 amino acids. CDR1 SGHVS and CDR2 FQNEAQ come from the germline V gene. CDR3 sequence (DNA): TGTGTCAGCAGCTTAGCAGGACTCCGGGACATCGACACCGGGGAGCTGTTTTTT. Its translation is CVSSLAGLRDIDTGELFF.

This chain connects TRBV5-1 to TRBJ2-1; 14 bases are a match to TRBD2. The J segment lost 4 bases and the V segment lost 0 bases, leaving 6 bases of the junction unmatched. The germline V gene has CDR1 SGHRS and CDR2 YFSETQ. The CDR3 consists of 18 residues. CDR3 sequence reads: CASSLGLAGGLDYNEQFF. The CDR3 region has the DNA TGCGCCAGCAGCTTGGGACTAGCGGGAGGGCTGGATTACAATGAGCAGTTCTTC.

The chain combines TRBV7-9 with TRBJ2-4, with TRBD1 as a possible D gene (6 bases). The CDR3 has 12 amino acids. Trimming cost V 2 bases and J 13 bases, with 12 bases left between them. Germline assignment: CDR1 SEHNR and CDR2 FQNEAQ (reference sequence). In DNA, the CDR3 is TGTGCCAGCAGCTTACAGGGGTGTGAGCAGTACTTC. This translates into CASSLQGCEQYF.

V and J are TRBV7-9 and TRBJ2-7, with D maybe TRBD2 (6 bases). V lost 2 bases to trimming and J lost 5 bases, with 13 bases between them. Germline V gives CDR1 SEHNR, CDR2 FQNEAQ (reference sequence). The CDR3 is made up of 14 amino acids. The CDR3 DNA reads TGTGCCAGCAGCTTATTACTAGCCTCGGACGAGCAGTACTTC. Its translation: CASSLLLASDEQYF.

This clonotype was picked up a small number of times. CDR3 in DNA: TGCAGTGCTAGAGATGCTAGCGGGATCTACGAGCAGTACTTC. As protein: CSARDASGIYEQYF. The chain joins TRBV20-1 to TRBJ2-7, with TRBD2 identical over 9 bases. CDR3 length: 14 residues. Germline values: CDR1 DFQATT, CDR2 SNEGSKA (reference sequence). J gave up 3 bases and V 0 bases, and 3 bases lay outside the gene matches.

The V call is TRBV4-2, the J call TRBJ2-7, with 9 bases fitting TRBD1. Trimming removed 3 bases from V and 7 bases from J; junction bases left unmatched: 10. The germline V gene encodes CDR1 LGHNA and CDR2 YNFKEQ. This CDR3 is 15 amino acids long. The CDR3 reads CASSQNTGGYNEQYF. The CDR3, as DNA: TGTGCCAGCAGCCAGAATACAGGGGGCTACAATGAGCAGTACTTC.

On this clonotype itself: A junction boundary mismatches the germline segment, possibly from a read error. The chain carries TRBV4-1 and TRBJ2-3; D is perhaps TRBD2 (5 bases). Germline lookup yields CDR1 MGHRA and CDR2 YSYEKL. The CDR3 extends over 14 amino acids. The CDR3 bases are TGCGCCCGCAGCCGGGAAACAGCTGCAGATACGCAGTATTTT. It translates to CARSRETAADTQYF.

V usage is TRBV7-9 and J usage is TRBJ2-1; TRBD2 might be the D (5 bases). The CDR3 runs 16 residues. CDR1 is SEHNR and CDR2 is FQNEAQ in the germline V gene (reference sequence). V lost 7 bases to trimming and J lost 5 bases, with 21 bases between them. CDR3 sequence: CASNTLTEAEHNEQFF. The CDR3 nucleotides are TGTGCCAGCAACACCCTGACTGAAGCGGAGCACAATGAGCAGTTCTTC.

This clonotype was observed many times. J is TRBJ2-1 and V is TRBV20-1; TRBD2 matches 7 bases. The CDR3 has 14 amino acids. The ends lost 0 bases at V and 7 bases at J; junction bases unmatched: 6. The germline gives CDR1 DFQATT, CDR2 SNEGSKA (reference sequence). The CDR3 DNA follows: TGCAGTGCTAGAGAGCAGCGGGGTACGAATGAGCAGTTCTTC. Amino acid sequence: CSAREQRGTNEQFF.

This clonotype occurred many times. The J gene is TRBJ1-5, the V gene TRBV4-3, with D unresolved. CDR3 length equals 13 residues. Germline CDR1 LGHNA, CDR2 YSLEER. V was shortened by 0 bases and J by 6 bases, with 6 bases between the two germline ends. As DNA, the CDR3 is TGCGCCAGCAGCCAAGATCTCCCTCAGCCCCAGCATTTT. Its protein is CASSQDLPQPQHF.

The V gene is TRBV5-1, the J gene TRBJ1-2; 10 bases agree with TRBD1. The CDR3 runs 15 residues. Germline V lookup: CDR1 SGHRS, CDR2 YFSETQ. V gave up 4 bases and J gave up 3 bases; unmatched junction bases: 6. CDR3 protein: CASSTGQGGDYGYTF. For the CDR3, the DNA is TGCGCCAGCAGCACCGGACAGGGGGGAGACTATGGCTACACCTTC.

This clonotype came up a few times. The J gene is TRBJ1-1, the V gene TRBV4-2, with TRBD1 identical over 7 bases. The CDR3 totals 15 residues. Germline trimming cut 4 bases from V and 0 bases from J; bases unmatched to any gene: 5. Germline assignment: CDR1 LGHNA and CDR2 YNFKEQ. CDR3 sequence: CASSPQGTVNTEAFF. CDR3 nucleotides: TGTGCCAGCAGCCCACAAGGGACAGTGAACACTGAAGCTTTCTTT.

The chain is built from TRBV7-2 and TRBJ2-7; 7 bases are a match to TRBD2. This CDR3 region has 14 residues. Germline V gene lookup returns CDR1 SGHTA and CDR2 FQGNSA. Trimming took 3 bases from V and 6 from J; bases not matched to a gene: 8. CDR3 coding DNA: TGTGCCAGCAGCTTGGCGGGGGACGGAGTCGAGCAGTACTTC. This codes for CASSLAGDGVEQYF.

The rearrangement links TRBV24-1 to TRBJ2-1; 8 positions match TRBD1. Germline CDR1 and CDR2: KGHDR and SFDVKD. V was clipped by 3 bases and J by 5 bases; unmatched bases: 5. This CDR3 has 15 amino acids. The CDR3 DNA sequence: TGTGCCACCAGTGATCCCAGGGGGCCCAACAATGAGCAGTTCTTC. This gives the protein CATSDPRGPNNEQFF.

CDR3 in amino acids: CASHSTSGKNTGELFF. CDR3 coding DNA: TGCGCCAGCCACTCGACTAGCGGGAAGAACACCGGGGAGCTGTTTTTT. The chain carries TRBV4-1 and TRBJ2-2, with 11 bases lining up with TRBD2. After removal of 8 bases from V and 1 base from J, the junction contained 6 bases not matched to a gene. This CDR3 is built from 16 residues. Germline V gives CDR1 MGHRA, CDR2 YSYEKL.

Only a few counts were recorded for this clonotype. The J gene is TRBJ1-1, the V gene TRBV29-1, with a weak D call TRBD1 (5 bases). The CDR3 consists of 14 residues. Trimming removed 7 bases from V and 5 bases from J, with 20 bases in between. CDR1 is SQVTM and CDR2 is ANQGSEA in the germline V gene. The CDR3 bases are TGCAGCGCCCGGGGACCTCCCTGGGGGACTGAAGCTTTCTTT. This sequence encodes CSARGPPWGTEAFF.

The rearrangement links TRBV12-3 or TRBV12-4 to TRBJ1-1, with TRBD1 identical over 10 bases. The CDR3 has 14 amino acids. The ends lost 5 bases at V and 5 bases at J; junction bases unmatched: 5. CDR3 residues: CASSTWGQGTEAFF. In nucleotides, the CDR3 is TGTGCCAGCAGTACGTGGGGACAGGGGACTGAAGCTTTCTTT.

This sequence joins TRBV12-3 or TRBV12-4 and TRBJ2-1, with a possible D match to TRBD2 (6 bases). Trimming shortened V by 4 bases and J by 7 bases, and 14 bases separated the two germline ends. The CDR3 runs 14 residues. CDR3 region: CASSSSSVGNEQFF. CDR3 sequence (DNA): TGTGCCAGCAGTTCCTCTAGCGTGGGGAATGAGCAGTTCTTC.

The chain has TRBV14 and TRBJ1-6; 9 bases fit TRBD1. The CDR3 spans 15 residues. V lost 1 base and J lost 15; bases outside the gene matches: 10. CDR1 and CDR2 (germline): SGHDN, FVKESK. As DNA, the CDR3 is TGTGCCAGCAGCCAAGTCGGACAGGGGTTATCTCGCCTCCACTTT. The encoded protein is CASSQVGQGLSRLHF.

The table lists this clonotype with a count of one. This chain joins TRBV9 and TRBJ2-7, with D possibly TRBD1 on 5 matching bases. This CDR3 region has 16 residues. Germline CDR1 and CDR2: SGDLS and YYNGEE. Trimming stripped 0 bases from V and 6 bases from J, with 19 bases between. The CDR3 reads CASSVEGRVMRSEQYF. DNA of the CDR3: TGTGCCAGCAGCGTAGAGGGCAGGGTGATGAGGTCCGAGCAGTACTTC.

The chain links TRBV10-3 to TRBJ2-1; a possible D gene is TRBD1 (6 bases). The ends were cut back, 3 bases at V and 13 bases at J, with 16 bases in the middle. The germline CDR1 and CDR2 sequences are ENHRY and SYGVKD. The CDR3 runs 13 residues. The CDR3 nucleotides are TGTGCCATCAGTGAATCCATCGACAGGCCCCAGTTCTTC. Translation gives CAISESIDRPQFF.

J is TRBJ2-3 and V is TRBV12-3 or TRBV12-4; no clear D gene. The CDR3 covers 16 residues. Trimming pared 2 bases from V and 10 bases from J, leaving 22 bases between. The chain's CDR3 is CASSLPRVEALRAQYF. CDR3 DNA: TGTGCCAGCAGTTTACCTAGGGTCGAGGCCCTCAGAGCGCAGTATTTT.

In this sample, this clonotype turned up a few times. The chain uses TRBV12-3 or TRBV12-4 and TRBJ1-5, with TRBD1 matching 7 bases. V gave up 4 bases and J gave up 0 bases; unmatched junction bases: 3. This CDR3 has 15 residues. In DNA, the CDR3 is TGTGCCAGCAGTTCCGACAGGGATAGCAATCAGCCCCAGCATTTT. Protein: CASSSDRDSNQPQHF.

The gene calls are TRBV7-2 and TRBJ2-1, with TRBD2 matching over 8 bases. The V gene end was trimmed by 5 bases and the J gene end by 4 bases; junction bases not matched to a gene: 10. CDR3 length: 16 amino acids. CDR1 is SGHTA, CDR2 FQGNSA, per germline. CDR3: CASSTLRAGGYNEQFF. DNA for the CDR3: TGTGCCAGCAGCACCCTTCGGGCGGGAGGTTACAATGAGCAGTTCTTC. Full variable domain (rest looked up from reference TRBV7-2 and TRBJ2-1): GAGVSQSPSNKVTEKGKDVELRCDPISGHTALYWYRQSLGQGLEFLIYFQGNSAPDKSGLPSDRFSAERTGGSVSTLTIQRTQQEDSAVYLCASSTLRAGGYNEQFFGPGTRLTVL.

This clonotype was counted only a few times. The V call is TRBV7-2, the J call TRBJ1-2; no clear D. The length of the CDR3 is 13 residues. Germline loops: CDR1 SGHTA, CDR2 FQGNSA. V was trimmed by 1 base and J by 8 bases, leaving 11 bases between them. Written as DNA, the CDR3 is TGTGCCAGCAGCTTAGTGGTTGATCCCGGCTACACCTTC. This translates into CASSLVVDPGYTF.

V gene TRBV29-1 combines with J gene TRBJ1-5, with D uncertain. This CDR3 comprises 14 residues. Germline assignment: CDR1 SQVTM and CDR2 ANQGSEA. Deletions cut 5 bases from V and 5 bases from J, with 16 bases between. Here the CDR3 DNA reads TGCAGCGTTCGTTTGTCGGCAGGAGATCAGCCCCAGCATTTT. This gives the protein CSVRLSAGDQPQHF.

This rearrangement joins TRBV6-6 to TRBJ2-1, with 10 bases lining up with TRBD1. Losses at the gene ends were 6 bases for V and 1 base for J; bases not matched to a gene: 3. Germline CDR1 is MNHNY and CDR2 is SVGAGI (reference sequence). The CDR3 contains 15 residues. The CDR3 coding sequence is TGTGCCAGCAGCGGGACAGGGGCTTCCTACAATGAGCAGTTCTTC. The encoded protein is CASSGTGASYNEQFF.